Reported below is one TCR beta chain. Its antigen is unknown. No base qualities exist here, and no much larger clone lies one base off it. Other nucleotide sequences in the sample specify the same CDR3. Using the deep immunoSEQ assay, multiplex PCR amplified TCR CDR3 regions from genomic DNA. Extracted genomic DNA from each cell subset was distributed evenly across all wells of several immunoSEQ 96-well plates, and each plate was treated as a replicate. For sorted subsets, roughly 200 ng of genomic DNA, equivalent to some 30,000 T cell genomes, went into each replicate PCR. Purified libraries were quantified with a Qubit 3.0 fluorometer, sized on a Bioanalyzer 2100, and re-quantified with the KAPA Library Quantification kit. Each immunoSEQ 96-well plate was sequenced on its own single-read 150-cycle Illumina NextSeq 550 flow cell. Per the authors' processing: Because the immunoSEQ output held only junctional sequences and lacked quality scores, the filtering could not match the filtering applied to full-length reads. To assign V/J genes and CDR3, sequences were annotated against IMGT germline references using PyIR, a Python wrapper for IgBLAST v1.9. Reads were filtered out if the reads had weak V/J assignments (E-value above 1e-6), no CDR3, stop codons, out-of-frame junctions, or ambiguous translated residues. V3J clonotypes were defined by identical inferred V gene, J gene, and CDR3 amino acid sequence. Percentage overlap between repertoires was computed as shared unique clonotypes divided by the size of the smaller repertoire. RTK rarefaction, the Chao1 estimator, and Recon v2.1 estimates of unobserved clonotypes were used to assess repertoire richness. Generation probabilities were computed with OLGA for all TCRbeta clonotypes obtained by the gDNA method from a few donors. TCRdb carries this immuneACCESS record with in-frame sequences only. Its versions omit some clonotypes, under half of them owing to an unresolved V gene in the studies checked, with the rest unexplained. V and J calls and clone size follow that table, whereas D and trimming were derived from the DNA. The sample table contains 2,500,000 or so clones; only one count was recorded for over 85% of them. Of the sample, over 0.12% is held by the ten largest clones.

The donors were healthy, HIV-negative adults who had no recently reported acute infections or vaccinations. Every donor was a Caucasian adult living in Nashville, Tennessee, USA. CD4+ T cells were enriched through magnetic negative selection, after which naive cells were positively selected on CD45RA and the remaining negative fraction served as the memory subset. After blood collection by leukapheresis, PBMCs were isolated using Ficoll-Histopaque density gradient centrifugation and then cryopreserved in the vapor phase of liquid nitrogen. Purity and quantity of every magnetically sorted T cell population were checked by analytical flow cytometry. From each sorted fraction, genomic DNA was isolated and quantified by UV absorbance on a Nanodrop 2000c. These data are taken from a study of shared clonotypes between healthy human individuals (TCRdb year 2020). Regarding the study in general: The cohort comprised a couple of women and three men aged 18 to 49 years. For each donor, CD4 naive and CD4 memory were each given three plates, CD8 naive was given two plates, and CD8 memory was given one plate. The study deeply sequenced blood TCR repertoires of about five healthy adults to estimate repertoire size and the extent of clonotype sharing between individuals. Libraries were prepared and TCR repertoires were sequenced by different laboratories using diverse techniques, in order to increase sequencing depth and limit assay-specific biases. Each donor's leukapheresis produced roughly between roughly 0.9 and 8.9 billion PBMCs.

Results and caveats for the whole study, not just this receptor: Sharing across a few donors was observed for around 4.8% of naive CD4, under 4% of naive CD8, about 2.3% of memory CD4, and roughly 0.4% of memory CD8 clonotypes. Clonotypes shared by all four sorted-subset donors showed higher generation probabilities than non-shared clonotypes. Pairwise subsampling indicated that sequencing depth was expected to affect the degree of clonotype sharing among donors. Even with the large sequencing depth, rarefaction of the sorted-subset datasets indicated that sequencing was incomplete. Larger estimated clonotype richness was generally found for naive subsets than for memory subsets. Sampling was restricted to blood, and TCR repertoires in tissue are likely to differ from TCR repertoires in blood. The small number of donors limited the genetic and exposure-history diversity represented.

Reading the germline V gene gives CDR1 LGHNT and CDR2 FRNRAP. The CDR3 measures 14 amino acids from cysteine to phenylalanine. Of the read, only the CDR3 DNA is kept; its 42 bases are in frame from base 1. Deletion took 2 bases off V and 1 base off J, with a span of 7 bases between the germline ends. The TCR sequence derives from a man aged 18 to 30 in good health. The material sequenced was naive CD4+ T cells sorted from blood. The intended sense of this specimen's cell subset or site label: CD45RA+ positively selected. Rearrangement joined TRBV12-5 to TRBJ2-3; the D gene is not confidently resolved. The CDR3 protein sequence reads: CASGLSGGTDTQYF. In nucleotide form, the sequence is TGTGCTAGTGGTTTGTCAGGCGGCACAGATACGCAGTATTTT. Full variable domain (CDR3 extended with the reference TRBV12-5 and TRBJ2-3 proteins): DARVTQTPRHKVTEMGQEVTMRCQPILGHNTVFWYRQTMMQGLELLAYFRNRAPLDDSGMPKDRFSAEMPDATLATLKIQPSEPRDSAVYFCASGLSGGTDTQYFGPGTRLTVL.